This T cell receptor beta chain was captured in a study of read filtering for tumor transcriptome and immune sequencing. Study-level information: The cohort had more than 16 men and approximately 13 women aged roughly 47 to 85, mean roughly 65 years. Overall study findings and caveats: IR-seq and RNA-seq agreed better without single-read clonotypes.

Bone marrow was sampled from every patient at the time of active disease. This clonotype was counted once. The target antigen is unknown. One end of the junction is discordant with germline, which a read error may explain. This library used approximately 390 ng RNA and molecular barcoded adaptors spanning alpha/delta and beta/gamma chains. TCRdb fed the reads into MiXCR, producing one record per CDR3 protein. The table has some 20,000 distinct CDR3 sequences, approximately 20% seen once. The receptor comes from a donor aged 40 or over with multiple myeloma. Sequencing input: a population of CD138-negative cells sorted from bone marrow.

The CDR3 loop is CASRLLAADGNRPQHF. The DNA for the CDR3 is TGTGCCAGCAGGCTATTGGCCGCCGACGGCAATCGGCCCCAGCATTTT. This chain joins TRBV28 and TRBJ1-5; D is unclear. The CDR3 consists of 16 residues. CDR1 and CDR2 from the germline V gene are MDHEN and SYDVKM.